This T cell receptor beta chain is from a study of technical replicates of blood from a handful of donors. Trimming removed 8 bases at V and 1 base at J, with 15 bases between. CDR1 is MNHNS, CDR2 SASEGT, per germline. CDR3 length: 14 residues. TCRdb's copy holds only in-frame clones and misses some; the assay was immunoSEQ multiplex PCR. This sample yields roughly 72,000 clones, of which 85% to 95% are seen a single time; roughly 0.37% belongs to the top ten. The chain joins TRBV6-1 to TRBJ2-7; possibly TRBD1 for D (6 bases). Sequenced input: T cells isolated from PBMCs. This sequence originates from a human donor in good health. The CDR3 sequence is CASSIYRDSYEQYF. As DNA, the CDR3 is TGTGCCAGCTCTATTTACAGGGATTCCTACGAGCAGTACTTC.